One and the same sample provided the 13 T cell receptor beta chains below, sequenced in a study of blood T cell repertoires in COVID-19. The data were produced by immunoSEQ multiplex PCR, yet TCRdb's version contains in-frame clones alone and is incomplete. This table holds around 270,000 clones, around 85% found once. Sequences were obtained from PBMCs or T cells enriched from blood (not recorded which). Receptors were obtained from a woman aged 25-40 years who had recovered from COVID-19.

The genes are TRBV19 and TRBJ1-5; D remains ambiguous. Germline CDR1 LNHDA, CDR2 SQIVND (reference sequence). V lost 3 bases to trimming and J lost 7 bases, with 10 bases between them. This CDR3 contains 13 residues. CDR3 in amino acids: CASSMDRLQPQHF. The CDR3 DNA sequence: TGTGCCAGTAGTATGGATAGACTCCAGCCCCAGCATTTT.

V is TRBV19 and J is TRBJ1-5; the D is unclear. Between the trimmed V and J ends, which lost 5 bases and 2 bases, there was a span of 13 bases. This CDR3 has 15 amino acids. CDR1 and CDR2 (germline): LNHDA, SQIVND (reference sequence). The CDR3 sequence is CASSVSGIRNQPQHF. For the CDR3, the DNA is TGTGCCAGTAGTGTATCGGGGATACGCAATCAGCCCCAGCATTTT. The variable domain in full, completed from reference TRBV19 and TRBJ1-5, reads DGGITQSPKYLFRKEGQNVTLSCEQNLNHDAMYWYRQDPGQGLRLIYYSQIVNDFQKGDIAEGYSVSREKKESFPLTVTSAQKNPTAFYLCASSVSGIRNQPQHFGDGTRLSIL.

The chain couples TRBV6-5 to TRBJ1-2; D unresolved. The CDR3 runs to 13 residues. Trimming removed 6 bases from V and 0 bases from J, with 8 bases in between. The germline gives CDR1 MNHEY, CDR2 SVGAGI. The CDR3 loop reads CASRREANYGYTF. The CDR3, as DNA: TGTGCCAGCAGGAGAGAGGCTAACTATGGCTACACCTTC.

The genes are TRBV19 and TRBJ1-1, with TRBD1 identical over 8 bases. V trimming: 5 bases; J trimming: 4 bases; junction bases outside the gene matches: 3. There are 13 residues in the CDR3. Germline CDR1 is LNHDA and CDR2 is SQIVND (reference sequence). The CDR3 DNA follows: TGTGCCAGTAGTGGACAGGGAGGCACTGAAGCTTTCTTT. This codes for CASSGQGGTEAFF. The whole variable domain, filled in from reference TRBV19 and TRBJ1-1, reads DGGITQSPKYLFRKEGQNVTLSCEQNLNHDAMYWYRQDPGQGLRLIYYSQIVNDFQKGDIAEGYSVSREKKESFPLTVTSAQKNPTAFYLCASSGQGGTEAFFGQGTRLTVV.

The V and J genes are TRBV6-5 and TRBJ1-2, with TRBD1 identical over 7 bases. CDR1 MNHEY and CDR2 SVGAGI come from the germline V gene. The CDR3 length is 13 residues. J was trimmed by 1 base and V by 6 bases; bases with no gene match: 2. The CDR3 loop is CASRTGDNYGYTF. The CDR3 DNA sequence: TGTGCCAGCAGAACAGGGGATAACTATGGCTACACCTTC.

This clone was detected a few times. This chain connects TRBV2 to TRBJ1-4; 7 nucleotides agree with TRBD1. V was clipped by 6 bases and J by 3 bases; unmatched bases: 1. Germline values: CDR1 SNHLY, CDR2 FYNNEI. The CDR3 consists of 13 residues. CDR3 protein: CASRGTANEKLFF. The DNA for the CDR3 is TGTGCCAGCAGAGGGACAGCTAATGAAAAACTGTTTTTT.

The chain is built from TRBV5-1 and TRBJ2-7; 7 bases fit TRBD1. Trimming removed 4 bases from V and 9 bases from J; junction bases left unmatched: 10. The CDR3 is made up of 13 amino acids. Germline V lookup: CDR1 SGHRS, CDR2 YFSETQ. The CDR3 loop is CASSLGTARGQYF. In nucleotides, the CDR3 is TGCGCCAGCAGCCTGGGGACAGCTCGGGGGCAGTACTTC.

This sequence joins TRBV28 and TRBJ2-5; 7 nucleotides agree with TRBD1. Germline values: CDR1 MDHEN, CDR2 SYDVKM. The CDR3 runs to 15 residues. Trimming took 4 bases from V and 0 from J; bases not matched to a gene: 5. The CDR3 reads CASSSWDRDQETQYF. CDR3 nucleotide sequence: TGTGCCAGCAGTTCATGGGACAGAGACCAAGAGACCCAGTACTTC.

The chain couples TRBV7-8 to TRBJ1-6; D remains unclear. Germline loops: CDR1 SGHVS, CDR2 FQNEAQ. The CDR3 runs 14 residues. Trimming removed 1 base from V and 7 bases from J, with 8 bases in between. The CDR3 bases are TGTGCCAGCAGCTTAGTGGCGGAGAATTCACCCCTCCACTTT. It codes for CASSLVAENSPLHF.

V usage is TRBV27 and J usage is TRBJ1-1; TRBD1 matches at 8 bases. Germline V gene lookup returns CDR1 MNHEY and CDR2 SMNVEV (reference sequence). V gave up 6 bases and J gave up 1 base; unmatched junction bases: 10. The CDR3 contains 16 residues. CDR3 nucleotide sequence: TGTGCCAGCAGCGTTCGGACAGGGTGGGGGAACACTGAAGCTTTCTTT. It is translated as CASSVRTGWGNTEAFF.

The chain recombines TRBV20-1 with TRBJ2-1; no firm D call. CDR1 and CDR2 from the germline V gene are DFQATT and SNEGSKA (reference sequence). The CDR3 runs 11 residues. The V and J ends lost 5 bases and 9 bases respectively, with 11 bases between them. The CDR3 region is CSAGVGGEQFF. Here the CDR3 DNA reads TGCAGTGCTGGCGTAGGCGGTGAGCAGTTCTTC.

J is TRBJ1-6 and V is TRBV13, with 9 bases identical to TRBD1. CDR3 length: 13 residues. Losses at the gene ends were 0 bases for V and 18 bases for J; bases not matched to a gene: 6. Germline CDR1 PRHDT, CDR2 FYEKMQ (reference sequence). CDR3 region: CASSLGHRGLGHF. In nucleotides, the CDR3 is TGTGCCAGCAGCTTAGGACACAGGGGGCTTGGCCACTTT.

The CDR3 loop is CASSSIVLAGGSYNEQFF. Written as DNA, the CDR3 is TGTGCCAGCAGCTCAATCGTACTAGCGGGAGGGTCCTACAATGAGCAGTTCTTC. The genes are TRBV7-9 and TRBJ2-1; 13 bases align to TRBD2. Germline assignment: CDR1 SEHNR and CDR2 FQNEAQ (reference sequence). The CDR3 has 18 residues. V was pared by 4 bases and J by 1 base, with 7 bases of the junction left unmatched.